The 32 T cell receptor beta chains below all came from one sample that was sequenced in a study of beta chain features in type 1 diabetes. TCRB transcripts that were expressed got sequenced, as all of the isolated RNA had been reverse transcribed. Method: immunoSEQ multiplex PCR; TCRdb's copy keeps in-frame clones and lacks some. The sample yields around 140,000 clones, over 8% seen once. Sequencing was done on a sample of central memory CD4+ T cells from blood. Receptor source: a woman in her thirties or forties in good health.

This clone was observed a handful of times. CDR3 DNA: TGCAGCGTTGAAGAAGCCCCTAGCGGAGACAATGAGCAGTTCTTC. Protein product: CSVEEAPSGDNEQFF. The rearrangement joins TRBV29-1 to TRBJ2-1, with TRBD2 identical over 7 bases. The V and J ends lost 0 bases and 5 bases, in that order; junction bases with no gene match: 7. The germline CDR1 and CDR2 sequences are SQVTM and ANQGSEA. CDR3 length: 15 amino acids.

This clone was picked up many times. This rearrangement joins TRBV11-2 to TRBJ2-7; no clear D. The CDR3 is 12 residues long. Germline V gene lookup returns CDR1 SGHAT and CDR2 FQNNGV. The V and J ends lost 5 bases and 6 bases respectively, with 11 bases between them. DNA of the CDR3: TGTGCCAGCAGCCCAAGCCTATCCGAGCAGTACTTC. This gives the protein CASSPSLSEQYF.

This clone was seen more than once but under ten times. The DNA of the CDR3 is TGTGCCAGCAGTTACAGGGAGTCTGGGGCCAACGTCCTGACTTTC. It specifies CASSYRESGANVLTF. The chain couples TRBV5-6 to TRBJ2-6, with D possibly TRBD1 on 6 matching bases. V was trimmed by 5 bases and J by 1 base, leaving 10 bases between them. This CDR3 is built from 15 residues. Germline V gene sequence: CDR1 SGHDT, CDR2 YYEEEE.

The chain carries TRBV6-6 and TRBJ2-7; a weak D match, TRBD2 (6 bases). The CDR3 is 15 amino acids. The V end lost 0 bases, the J end lost 2 bases, and 11 bases lay between the germline ends. CDR1 and CDR2 from the germline V gene are MNHNY and SVGAGI (reference sequence). Here the CDR3 DNA reads TGTGCCAGCAGTTACTCTTCTGCGGGAACCTACGAGCAGTACTTC. Translation gives CASSYSSAGTYEQYF.

The V and J genes are TRBV9 and TRBJ1-3, with D possibly being TRBD1 (6 bases). Germline V gene lookup returns CDR1 SGDLS and CDR2 YYNGEE. V was shortened by 4 bases and J by 0 bases, with 20 bases between the two germline ends. This CDR3 has 18 residues. CDR3 sequence reads: CASSLTMLDRNSGNTIYF. The CDR3 DNA sequence: TGTGCCAGCAGCTTAACCATGTTAGACAGGAACTCTGGAAACACCATATATTTT.

V is TRBV29-1 and J is TRBJ1-1, with 9 bases that match TRBD1. Germline V gives CDR1 SQVTM, CDR2 ANQGSEA. V lost 7 bases, J lost 11 bases, and 8 bases stayed unmatched. The CDR3 runs to 11 residues. The CDR3 DNA reads as TGCAGCGCATCCGGGACAGGGCCCGCTTTCTTT. As protein: CSASGTGPAFF. The full variable domain, in which reference TRBV29-1 and TRBJ1-1 provide the parts outside the CDR3, is SAVISQKPSRDICQRGTSLTIQCQVDSQVTMMFWYRQQPGQSLTLIATANQGSEATYESGFVIDKFPISRPNLTFSTLTVSNMSPEDSSIYLCSASGTGPAFFGQGTRLTVV.

This clone was seen more than once but under ten times. The chain is built from TRBV7-2 and TRBJ1-1; D unclear. The germline gives CDR1 SGHTA, CDR2 FQGNSA. V lost 0 bases and J lost 1, with 12 bases in between. The CDR3 is made up of 16 amino acids. CDR3 DNA: TGTGCCAGCAGCTTAGCGGGCAGAAATAGGAACACTGAAGCTTTCTTT. Its protein is CASSLAGRNRNTEAFF.

This chain uses TRBV23-1 with TRBJ1-4; 7 bases align to TRBD1. TRBV23-1 is designated an ORF whose function remains uncertain. The CDR3 contains 19 residues. Trimming removed 0 bases from V and 3 bases from J; junction bases left unmatched: 13. CDR3 nucleotides: TGCGCCAGCAGTCAATCGTACCCACAGGGGCCGTTGGCTAATGAAAAACTGTTTTTT. The encoded protein is CASSQSYPQGPLANEKLFF.

This clone was seen a few times. The chain recombines TRBV7-6 with TRBJ2-1; 7 bases fit TRBD1. The V segment lost 4 bases and the J segment 0 bases; nucleotides outside the gene matches: 9. The germline gives CDR1 SGHVS, CDR2 FNYEAQ. This CDR3 region has 17 residues. The DNA of the CDR3 is TGTGCCAGCAGCTCCTTTACCGGGACAGTCTCCTACAATGAGCAGTTCTTC. Translated, it gives CASSSFTGTVSYNEQFF.

This clone has more than one count but fewer than ten. The rearrangement links TRBV5-4 to TRBJ2-7; 9 bases are a match to TRBD2. The CDR3 totals 15 residues. Germline V CDR1 and CDR2: SGHNT, YYREEE (reference sequence). With 4 bases clipped from V and 4 bases from J, the junction kept 9 bases outside the gene matches. As DNA, the CDR3 is TGTGCCAGCAGCCGGGGGGCTAGCGGGGAGTACGAGCAGTACTTC. It yields the protein CASSRGASGEYEQYF.

This clone was counted only a few times. V gene TRBV14 combines with J gene TRBJ1-4, with 8 bases matching TRBD1. The CDR3 loop spans 15 amino acids. V was pared by 2 bases and J by 8 bases, with 7 bases of the junction left unmatched. The V gene's germline CDR1 is SGHDN and CDR2 FVKESK. The CDR3 DNA is TGTGCCAGCAGCCAATCCGGACAGGGAATCGAAAAACTGTTTTTT. This gives the protein CASSQSGQGIEKLFF.

There are a few counts of this clone. The V gene is TRBV14, the J gene TRBJ1-1, with D uncertain. Per the germline V gene, CDR1 is SGHDN and CDR2 is FVKESK. The V and J ends lost 4 bases and 4 bases respectively, with 4 bases between them. There are 11 residues in the CDR3. CDR3: CASSPGTEAFF. In DNA, the CDR3 is TGTGCCAGCAGCCCGGGCACTGAAGCTTTCTTT.

The chain recombines TRBV21-1 with TRBJ2-7; the D segment call TRBD2 is taken from the table without a DNA check. TRBV21-1 is given as a pseudogene. The CDR3 covers 17 residues. CDR3 sequence (DNA): TGTGCCAGCAGCAAAACATCGGCAGCGAGTTGCTCCTACGAGCAGTACTTC. It yields the protein CASSKTSAASCSYEQYF.

There are a few counts of this clone. The CDR3 DNA is TGCAGCACTGGACTAGCGGGGGGGCCGGGCACCGGGGAGCTGTTTTTT. Amino acids: CSTGLAGGPGTGELFF. The chain carries TRBV29-1 and TRBJ2-2; 15 bases agree with TRBD2. This CDR3 is built from 16 residues. CDR1 and CDR2 (germline): SQVTM, ANQGSEA. The V gene end was trimmed by 8 bases and the J gene end by 4 bases; junction bases not matched to a gene: 8.

A word on this clone: Other DNA variants within this sample encode the same CDR3. This sequence joins TRBV6-5 and TRBJ1-2; maybe TRBD1 (5 bases). This CDR3 is 15 amino acids long. Trimming left V 0 bases short and J 0 bases short, with 8 bases between. The germline V gene has CDR1 MNHEY and CDR2 SVGAGI. The CDR3, as DNA: TGTGCCAGCAGTTACTCGACAGAAGCTAACTATGGCTACACCTTC. It translates to CASSYSTEANYGYTF.

V gene TRBV25-1 combines with J gene TRBJ1-6; 8 bases are shared with TRBD1. The CDR3 has 16 amino acids. With V trimmed by 6 bases and J by 9 bases, 13 bases remained unmatched. Looked up from germline, CDR1 is MGHDK and CDR2 is SYGVNS. The CDR3 DNA is TGTGCCAGCAGGGGGACTCGACAGGGGCTGCGTTCACCCCTCCACTTT. Residues: CASRGTRQGLRSPLHF.

This CDR3 is CASSLGQFISGNTIYF. DNA of the CDR3: TGTGCCAGCAGCCTGGGACAGTTTATCTCTGGAAACACCATATATTTT. This chain links TRBV5-6 with TRBJ1-3; 7 bases are a match to TRBD1. V shed 4 bases, J shed 0 bases, and the junction held 7 bases outside the gene matches. CDR1 and CDR2 from the germline V gene are SGHDT and YYEEEE. CDR3 length equals 16 residues.

This sequence joins TRBV5-4 and TRBJ2-2; 7 positions agree with TRBD1. This CDR3 has 16 amino acids. Germline CDR1 is SGHNT and CDR2 is YYREEE (reference sequence). Trimming at V came to 0 bases and at J to 7 bases, leaving 9 bases not matched to a gene. CDR3 sequence: CASSLDGTATYGELFF. CDR3 bases: TGTGCCAGCAGCTTGGACGGGACAGCCACTTACGGGGAGCTGTTTTTT.

This clone was seen more than once but under ten times. The V gene is TRBV10-1, the J gene TRBJ2-2; 11 bases fit TRBD2. V shed 0 bases and J 5 bases; nucleotides not matched to a gene: 5. This CDR3 is 17 amino acids long. The germline CDR1 and CDR2 sequences are WNHNN and SYGVQD (reference sequence). The CDR3 protein is CASSESPTSGSTGELFF. CDR3 DNA sequence: TGCGCCAGCAGTGAGTCCCCTACTAGCGGGAGTACCGGGGAGCTGTTTTTT.

This clone was picked up a small number of times. V is TRBV7-7 and J is TRBJ2-5, with D possibly matching TRBD2 (6 bases). Trimming removed 6 bases from V and 4 bases from J, with 12 bases in between. Germline lookup yields CDR1 SSHAT and CDR2 FNYEAQ (reference sequence). This CDR3 region has 13 residues. The CDR3 sequence is CASRPNGGETQYF. CDR3 nucleotides: TGTGCCAGCAGGCCTAACGGGGGAGAGACCCAGTACTTC.

J is TRBJ2-5 and V is TRBV6-1; perhaps TRBD2 as D (7 bases). From germline, CDR1 is MNHNS and CDR2 SASEGT. The CDR3 length is 15 residues. With 4 bases removed from V and 5 bases from J, the gap between germline ends came to 17 bases. CDR3 coding DNA: TGTGCCAGCAGTGGTATGGGGGGGGCCGTGGAGACCCAGTACTTC. Translation gives CASSGMGGAVETQYF.

This rearrangement joins TRBV7-2 to TRBJ2-5; D may be TRBD1 (5 bases). V was pared by 2 bases and J by 4 bases, with 11 bases between. The CDR3 spans 14 residues. CDR1 is SGHTA and CDR2 is FQGNSA in the germline V gene. CDR3 nucleotides: TGTGCCAGCAGCTTAATGGTGGGGCCAGAGACCCAGTACTTC. This sequence encodes CASSLMVGPETQYF.

The V gene is TRBV9, the J gene TRBJ1-2, with D maybe TRBD1 (6 bases). The V gene's germline CDR1 is SGDLS and CDR2 YYNGEE. The CDR3 has 15 amino acids. Trimming shortened V by 2 bases and J by 4 bases, and 15 bases separated the two germline ends. CDR3 loop: CASSVRQARRYGYTF. Written as DNA, the CDR3 is TGTGCCAGCAGCGTTCGACAGGCCCGGCGCTATGGCTACACCTTC.

The table lists this clone with many counts. An end of the junction differs from the germline gene, which may be a read error. This chain links TRBV7-2 with TRBJ2-3, with TRBD2 matching over 12 bases. The CDR3 spans 15 residues. Germline loops: CDR1 SGHTA, CDR2 FQGNSA. The chain's CDR3 is CASSLAGGRADTQYF. In nucleotides, the CDR3 is TGTGCCAGCAGCCTAGCGGGGGGGCGGGCAGATACGCAGTATTTT.

This clone was seen more than once but under ten times. This chain links TRBV5-6 with TRBJ2-7; D is perhaps TRBD1 (6 bases). The CDR3 has 12 amino acids. V was pared by 4 bases and J by 2 bases, with 7 bases between. The germline V gene encodes CDR1 SGHDT and CDR2 YYEEEE. The CDR3 spells CASSRDTYEQYF. The CDR3 DNA reads as TGTGCCAGCAGCCGGGACACCTACGAGCAGTACTTC.

The chain links TRBV5-1 to TRBJ2-7; tentative D call: TRBD1 (5 bases). CDR1 is SGHRS and CDR2 is YFSETQ in the germline V gene. V lost 4 bases and J 3 bases, leaving 8 bases between the germline ends. This CDR3 has 12 residues. Here the CDR3 DNA reads TGCGCCAGCAGCGTGGACATCTACGAGCAGTACTTC. It translates to CASSVDIYEQYF.

This clone showed up just a few times. The CDR3 protein is CSADPTGQSSVQYF. CDR3 DNA sequence: TGCAGCGCTGATCCGACAGGACAATCTTCGGTGCAGTACTTC. This chain uses TRBV29-1 with TRBJ2-7; D might be TRBD1 (6 bases). There are 14 residues in the CDR3. Germline-derived CDR1 and CDR2 are SQVTM and ANQGSEA. V gave up 7 bases and J gave up 9 bases, with 25 bases separating them.

This clone came up a few times. This sequence joins TRBV19 and TRBJ1-1, with a possible D match to TRBD1 (6 bases). The CDR3 is made up of 14 amino acids. Germline CDR1 and CDR2: LNHDA and SQIVND (reference sequence). Trimming left V 8 bases short and J 11 bases short, with 24 bases between. CDR3 coding DNA: TGTGCCAGTGGGGTGAGGGGACAAAGGTTGTTGGCTTTCTTT. Translation: CASGVRGQRLLAFF.

The chain joins TRBV5-1 to TRBJ2-3; 9 bases line up with TRBD2. CDR1 and CDR2 from the germline V gene are SGHRS and YFSETQ. The CDR3 spans 14 residues. The ends lost 0 bases at V and 4 bases at J; junction bases unmatched: 0. The CDR3 is CASSLVAGADTQYF. CDR3 sequence (DNA): TGCGCCAGCAGCTTGGTAGCGGGAGCAGATACGCAGTATTTT.

For this clone: Other nucleotide sequences from this sample produce the same CDR3. The CDR3 DNA follows: TGTGCCAGCAGTTACTCGACAGGGTCCTCTGGAAACACCATATATTTT. Its translation: CASSYSTGSSGNTIYF. V usage is TRBV6-5 and J usage is TRBJ1-3, with 7 bases aligning to TRBD1. Germline CDR1 and CDR2: MNHEY and SVGAGI. Germline trimming cut 0 bases from V and 0 bases from J; bases unmatched to any gene: 2. CDR3 length: 16 amino acids.

V usage is TRBV19 and J usage is TRBJ2-2; possibly TRBD1 for D (6 bases). The length of the CDR3 is 14 residues. V dropped 4 bases and J dropped 6 bases, with 12 bases sitting between them. CDR1 and CDR2 from the germline V gene are LNHDA and SQIVND (reference sequence). This chain's CDR3 is CASSTRGHSGELFF. CDR3 bases: TGTGCCAGTAGTACCAGGGGACACTCCGGGGAGCTGTTTTTT. Supplemented by reference TRBV19 and TRBJ2-2, the full variable domain reads DGGITQSPKYLFRKEGQNVTLSCEQNLNHDAMYWYRQDPGQGLRLIYYSQIVNDFQKGDIAEGYSVSREKKESFPLTVTSAQKNPTAFYLCASSTRGHSGELFFGEGSRLTVL.

The chain uses TRBV27 and TRBJ1-6, with TRBD1 as a possible D gene (6 bases). The ends were cut back, 5 bases at V and 10 bases at J, with 18 bases in the middle. From germline, CDR1 is MNHEY and CDR2 SMNVEV (reference sequence). The CDR3 length is 15 residues. CDR3 region: CASSPQTGLGSPLHF. CDR3 nucleotide sequence: TGTGCCAGCAGTCCCCAAACAGGGCTTGGCTCACCCCTCCACTTT.